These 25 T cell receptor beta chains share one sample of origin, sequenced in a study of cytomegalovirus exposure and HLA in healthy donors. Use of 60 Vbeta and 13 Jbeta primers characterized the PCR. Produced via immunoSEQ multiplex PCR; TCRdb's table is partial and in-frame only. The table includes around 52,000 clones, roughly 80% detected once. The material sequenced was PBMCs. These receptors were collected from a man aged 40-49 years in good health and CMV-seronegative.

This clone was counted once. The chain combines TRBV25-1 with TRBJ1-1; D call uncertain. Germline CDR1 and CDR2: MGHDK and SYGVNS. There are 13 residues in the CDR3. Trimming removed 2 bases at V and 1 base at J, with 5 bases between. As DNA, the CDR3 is TGTGCCAGCAGTGAACCAGGGAACACTGAAGCTTTCTTT. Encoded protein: CASSEPGNTEAFF. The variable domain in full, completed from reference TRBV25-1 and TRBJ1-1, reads EADIYQTPRYLVIGTGKKITLECSQTMGHDKMYWYQQDPGMELHLIHYSYGVNSTEKGDLSSESTVSRIRTEHFPLTLESARPSHTSQYLCASSEPGNTEAFFGQGTRLTVV.

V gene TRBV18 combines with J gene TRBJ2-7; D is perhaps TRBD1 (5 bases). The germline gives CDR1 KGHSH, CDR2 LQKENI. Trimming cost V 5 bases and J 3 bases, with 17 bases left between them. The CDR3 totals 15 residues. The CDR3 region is CASSSTRTLIYEQYF. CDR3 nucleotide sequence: TGTGCCAGCTCATCAACCCGGACACTCATCTACGAGCAGTACTTC.

DNA of the CDR3: TGTGCCAGCCCATACAGGCAATGCAGGCATTTT. It is translated as CASPYRQCRHF. The chain links TRBV7-4 to TRBJ1-5, with D possibly matching TRBD1 (5 bases). The germline V gene has CDR1 SGHVT and CDR2 SQSDAQ. V shed 8 bases and J shed 15 bases, with 17 bases lying between them. CDR3 size: 11 residues.

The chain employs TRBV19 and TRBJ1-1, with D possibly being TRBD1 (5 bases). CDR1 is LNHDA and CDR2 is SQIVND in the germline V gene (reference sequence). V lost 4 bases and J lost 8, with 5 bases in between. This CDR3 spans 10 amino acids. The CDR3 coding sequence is TGTGCCAGTAGTAACAGGGAAGCTTTCTTT. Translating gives CASSNREAFF.

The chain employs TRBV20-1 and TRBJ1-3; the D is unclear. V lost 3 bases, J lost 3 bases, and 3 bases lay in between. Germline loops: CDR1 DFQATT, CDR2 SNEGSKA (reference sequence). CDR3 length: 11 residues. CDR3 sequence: CSASRGNTIYF. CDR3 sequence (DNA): TGCAGTGCTAGCCGTGGAAACACCATATATTTT.

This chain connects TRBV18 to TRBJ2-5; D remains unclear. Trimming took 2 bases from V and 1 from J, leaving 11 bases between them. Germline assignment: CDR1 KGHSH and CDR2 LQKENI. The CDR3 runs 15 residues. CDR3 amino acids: CASSPLPSSQETQYF. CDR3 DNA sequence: TGTGCCAGCTCACCATTGCCGAGCTCCCAAGAGACCCAGTACTTC.

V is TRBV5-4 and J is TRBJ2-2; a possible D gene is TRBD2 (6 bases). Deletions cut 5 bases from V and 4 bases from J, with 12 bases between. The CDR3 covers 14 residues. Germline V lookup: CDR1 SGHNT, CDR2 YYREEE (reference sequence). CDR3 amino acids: CASSGGIGTGELFF. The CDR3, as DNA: TGTGCCAGCAGTGGGGGGATCGGCACCGGGGAGCTGTTTTTT. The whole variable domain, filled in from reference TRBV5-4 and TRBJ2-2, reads ETGVTQSPTHLIKTRGQQVTLRCSSQSGHNTVSWYQQALGQGPQFIFQYYREEENGRGNFPPRFSGLQFPNYSSELNVNALELDDSALYLCASSGGIGTGELFFGEGSRLTVL.

The CDR3 loop is CSVSRVIAGRWDTQYF. DNA of the CDR3: TGCAGCGTCTCCAGGGTGATAGCGGGGCGTTGGGATACGCAGTATTTT. The V and J genes are TRBV29-1 and TRBJ2-3, with 8 nucleotides matching TRBD2. CDR1 is SQVTM and CDR2 is ANQGSEA in the germline V gene. The CDR3 length is 16 residues. V dropped 6 bases and J dropped 6; count of bases not matched to a gene: 17.

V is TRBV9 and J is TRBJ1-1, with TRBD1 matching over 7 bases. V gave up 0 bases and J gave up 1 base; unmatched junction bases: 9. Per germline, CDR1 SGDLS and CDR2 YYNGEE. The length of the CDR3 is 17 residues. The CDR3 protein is CASSVGKGADRNTEAFF. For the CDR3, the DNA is TGTGCCAGCAGCGTAGGTAAGGGGGCGGACCGGAACACTGAAGCTTTCTTT.

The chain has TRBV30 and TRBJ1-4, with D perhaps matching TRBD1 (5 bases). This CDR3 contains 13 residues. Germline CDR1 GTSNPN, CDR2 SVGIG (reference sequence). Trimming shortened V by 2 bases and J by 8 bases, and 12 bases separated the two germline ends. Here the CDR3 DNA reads TGTGCCTGGAGTTCTAACACAGGCGAAAAACTGTTTTTT. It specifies CAWSSNTGEKLFF.

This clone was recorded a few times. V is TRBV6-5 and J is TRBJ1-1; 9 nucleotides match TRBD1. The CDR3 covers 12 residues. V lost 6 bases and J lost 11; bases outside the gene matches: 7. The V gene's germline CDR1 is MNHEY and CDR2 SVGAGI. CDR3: CASRKGTGWAFF. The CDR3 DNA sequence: TGTGCCAGCAGGAAAGGGACAGGGTGGGCTTTCTTT.

The CDR3 reads CASKDVGQINEKLFF. The CDR3 nucleotides are TGTGCCAGCAAGGACGTAGGACAGATTAATGAAAAACTGTTTTTT. V gene TRBV6-5 combines with J gene TRBJ1-4; weak D call: TRBD1 (6 bases). The germline V gene has CDR1 MNHEY and CDR2 SVGAGI. Trimming pared 7 bases from V and 4 bases from J, leaving 16 bases between. This CDR3 region has 15 residues.

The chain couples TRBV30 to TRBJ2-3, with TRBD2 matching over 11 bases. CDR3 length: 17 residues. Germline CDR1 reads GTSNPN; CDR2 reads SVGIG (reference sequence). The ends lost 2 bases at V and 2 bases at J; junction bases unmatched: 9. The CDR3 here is CAWSIFSGGGLTDTQYF. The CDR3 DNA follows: TGTGCCTGGAGTATTTTTAGCGGGGGGGGACTCACAGATACGCAGTATTTT.

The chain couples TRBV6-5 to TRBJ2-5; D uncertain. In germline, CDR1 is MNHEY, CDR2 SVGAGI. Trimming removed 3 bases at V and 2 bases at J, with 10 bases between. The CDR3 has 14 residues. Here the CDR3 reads CASSYDQVQETQYF. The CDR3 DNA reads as TGTGCCAGCAGTTATGACCAGGTTCAAGAGACCCAGTACTTC.

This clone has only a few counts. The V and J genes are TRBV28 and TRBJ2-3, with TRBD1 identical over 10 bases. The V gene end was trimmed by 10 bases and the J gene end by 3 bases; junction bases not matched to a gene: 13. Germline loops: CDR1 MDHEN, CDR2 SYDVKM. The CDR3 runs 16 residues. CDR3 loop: CATVPGDRGRTDTQYF. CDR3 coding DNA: TGTGCCACAGTTCCCGGGGACAGGGGAAGAACAGATACGCAGTATTTT.

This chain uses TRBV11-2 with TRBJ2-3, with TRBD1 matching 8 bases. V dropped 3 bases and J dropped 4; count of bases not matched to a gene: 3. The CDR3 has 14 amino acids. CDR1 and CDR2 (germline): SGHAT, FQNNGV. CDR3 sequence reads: CASSFGQGPDTQYF. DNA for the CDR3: TGTGCCAGCAGCTTCGGACAGGGTCCAGATACGCAGTATTTT. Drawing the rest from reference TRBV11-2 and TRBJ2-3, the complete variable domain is EAGVAQSPRYKIIEKRQSVAFWCNPISGHATLYWYQQILGQGPKLLIQFQNNGVVDDSQLPKDRFSAERLKGVDSTLKIQPAKLEDSAVYLCASSFGQGPDTQYFGPGTRLTVL.

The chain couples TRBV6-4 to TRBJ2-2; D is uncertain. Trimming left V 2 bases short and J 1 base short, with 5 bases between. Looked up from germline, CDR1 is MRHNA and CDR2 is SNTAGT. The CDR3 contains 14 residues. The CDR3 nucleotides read TGTGCCAGCAGTGACGCAGGGAACACCGGGGAGCTGTTTTTT. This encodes CASSDAGNTGELFF.

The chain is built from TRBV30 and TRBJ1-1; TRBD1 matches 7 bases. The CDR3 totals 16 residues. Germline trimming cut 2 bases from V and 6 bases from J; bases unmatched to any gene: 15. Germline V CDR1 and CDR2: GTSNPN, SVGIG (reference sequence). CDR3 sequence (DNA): TGTGCCTGGAGTACACTAATACACAGGGGAGGTGCTGAAGCTTTCTTT. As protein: CAWSTLIHRGGAEAFF.

CDR3 in DNA: TGTGCCAGCATAGGGGGGGCCTGGGGGCTTTCAGATACGCAGTATTTT. Translating it yields CASIGGAWGLSDTQYF. V and J are TRBV25-1 and TRBJ2-3; a weak D match, TRBD2 (7 bases). CDR1 and CDR2 (germline): MGHDK, SYGVNS. The CDR3 is 16 residues long. V gave up 7 bases and J gave up 4 bases, with 21 bases separating them.

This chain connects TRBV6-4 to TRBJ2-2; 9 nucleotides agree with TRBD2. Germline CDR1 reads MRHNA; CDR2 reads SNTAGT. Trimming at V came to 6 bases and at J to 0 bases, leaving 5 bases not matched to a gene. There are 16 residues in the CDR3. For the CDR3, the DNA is TGTGCCAGCAGCCGAAGCGGGGGGTCGAACACCGGGGAGCTGTTTTTT. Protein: CASSRSGGSNTGELFF.

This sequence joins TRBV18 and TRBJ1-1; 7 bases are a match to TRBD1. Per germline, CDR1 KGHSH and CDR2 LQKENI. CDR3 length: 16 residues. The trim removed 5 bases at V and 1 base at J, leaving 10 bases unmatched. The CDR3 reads CASSTKDRAGNTEAFF. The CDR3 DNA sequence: TGTGCCAGCTCAACGAAAGACAGGGCCGGGAACACTGAAGCTTTCTTT.

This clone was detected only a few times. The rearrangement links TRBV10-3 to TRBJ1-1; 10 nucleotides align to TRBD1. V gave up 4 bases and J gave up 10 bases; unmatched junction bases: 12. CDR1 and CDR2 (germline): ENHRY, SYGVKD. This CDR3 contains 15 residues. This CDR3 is CAISAGTGVAGRAFF. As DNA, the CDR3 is TGTGCCATCAGTGCCGGGACAGGGGTTGCCGGACGAGCTTTCTTT.

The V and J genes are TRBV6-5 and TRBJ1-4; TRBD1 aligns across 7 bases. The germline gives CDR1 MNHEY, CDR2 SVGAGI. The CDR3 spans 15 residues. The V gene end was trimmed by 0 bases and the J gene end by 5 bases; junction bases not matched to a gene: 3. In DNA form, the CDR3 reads TGTGCCAGCAGTTACTCCGGGACAGTAAATGAAAAACTGTTTTTT. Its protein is CASSYSGTVNEKLFF.

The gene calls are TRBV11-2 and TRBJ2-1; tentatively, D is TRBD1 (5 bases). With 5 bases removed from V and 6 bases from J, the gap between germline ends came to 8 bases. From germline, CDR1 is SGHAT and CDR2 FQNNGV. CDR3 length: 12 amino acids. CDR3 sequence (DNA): TGTGCCAGCAGCGCAAGGGGCAATGAGCAGTTCTTC. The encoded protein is CASSARGNEQFF.

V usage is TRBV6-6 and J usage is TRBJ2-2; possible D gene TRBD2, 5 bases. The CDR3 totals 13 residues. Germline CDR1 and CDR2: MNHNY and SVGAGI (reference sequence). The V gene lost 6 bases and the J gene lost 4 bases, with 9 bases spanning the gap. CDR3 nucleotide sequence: TGTGCCAGCAGGACACTAGTCACCGGGGAGCTGTTTTTT. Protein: CASRTLVTGELFF.